A selection of T cell receptor beta chains follows, all from one sample in a study of shared clonotypes between healthy human individuals. TCRdb keeps only in-frame clones here, not all; method: immunoSEQ multiplex PCR. This sample has around 600,000 clones; roughly 95% occur once, and the top ten carry over 0.1%. The sequenced sample consisted of naive CD8+ T cells sorted from blood. The origin of the receptors is a woman aged 30 to 39 in good health. Each CDR3 is given with its conserved first and last residue. D genes are given only for firm matches. The listing skips clone size in some rows; elsewhere it reads once, few, many or a size class.

d_gene: NA; v_gene: TRBV5-8; abundance: NA; j_gene: TRBJ1-5; CDR3aa: CASSLAGNQPQHF; CDR3nt: TGTGCCAGCAGCTTGGCCGGGAATCAGCCCCAGCATTTT
d_gene: NA; v_gene: TRBV5-8; abundance: once; j_gene: TRBJ2-1; CDR3aa: CASSLAYNEQFF; CDR3nt: TGTGCCAGCAGCTTGGCGTACAATGAGCAGTTCTTC
d_gene: NA; v_gene: TRBV28; abundance: NA; j_gene: TRBJ2-7; CDR3aa: CASSLEGYEQYF; CDR3nt: TGTGCCAGCAGTTTAGAAGGATACGAGCAGTACTTC
d_gene: NA; v_gene: TRBV7-2; abundance: NA; j_gene: TRBJ2-7; CDR3aa: CASSLKGWAYEQYF; CDR3nt: TGTGCCAGCAGCTTGAAGGGGTGGGCCTACGAGCAGTACTTC
d_gene: NA; v_gene: TRBV7-3; abundance: NA; j_gene: TRBJ2-7; CDR3aa: CASSPGALRDRESYEQYF; CDR3nt: TGTGCCAGCAGCCCAGGGGCCCTGCGGGACCGGGAATCCTACGAGCAGTACTTC
d_gene: TRBD2; v_gene: TRBV5-1; abundance: NA; j_gene: TRBJ2-1; CDR3aa: CASSLGTSGYNEQFF; CDR3nt: TGCGCCAGCAGCTTGGGGACTAGCGGCTACAATGAGCAGTTCTTC
d_gene: NA; v_gene: TRBV5-6; abundance: NA; j_gene: TRBJ2-2; CDR3aa: CASGSVIKPGELFF; CDR3nt: TGTGCCAGCGGTAGCGTCATTAAACCCGGGGAGCTGTTTTTT
d_gene: NA; v_gene: TRBV6-4; abundance: NA; j_gene: TRBJ2-3; CDR3aa: CASSELLASTDTQYF; CDR3nt: TGTGCCAGCAGTGAATTGTTAGCAAGCACAGATACGCAGTATTTT
d_gene: NA; v_gene: TRBV7-8; abundance: NA; j_gene: TRBJ2-7; CDR3aa: CASSLARGIAESEQYF; CDR3nt: TGTGCCAGCAGCTTAGCGAGGGGAATAGCGGAGAGCGAGCAGTACTTC
d_gene: NA; v_gene: TRBV19; abundance: NA; j_gene: TRBJ1-1; CDR3aa: CASSIASGGTEAFF; CDR3nt: TGTGCCAGTAGTATAGCGTCGGGAGGCACTGAAGCTTTCTTT
d_gene: NA; v_gene: TRBV28; abundance: NA; j_gene: TRBJ2-3; CDR3aa: CASSLGSLGTPSTDTQYF; CDR3nt: TGTGCCAGCAGTTTAGGGTCCCTGGGGACTCCTAGCACAGATACGCAGTATTTT
d_gene: NA; v_gene: TRBV7-9; abundance: NA; j_gene: TRBJ1-1; CDR3aa: CASDAGGRTEAFF; CDR3nt: TGTGCCAGCGATGCGGGAGGGAGGACTGAAGCTTTCTTT
d_gene: NA; v_gene: TRBV9; abundance: once; j_gene: TRBJ2-3; CDR3aa: CASSVGSTGTDTQYF; CDR3nt: TGTGCCAGCAGCGTAGGATCCACAGGCACAGATACGCAGTATTTT
d_gene: TRBD2; v_gene: TRBV4-1; abundance: NA; j_gene: TRBJ2-7; CDR3aa: CASSSLAGGPYEQYF; CDR3nt: TGCGCCAGCAGCTCCCTAGCGGGAGGGCCCTACGAGCAGTACTTC
d_gene: NA; v_gene: TRBV5-6; abundance: NA; j_gene: TRBJ2-2; CDR3aa: CASSLSGDNTGELFF; CDR3nt: TGTGCCAGCAGCTTGTCCGGGGATAACACCGGGGAGCTGTTTTTT
d_gene: NA; v_gene: TRBV28; abundance: NA; j_gene: TRBJ2-3; CDR3aa: CASSLFYSERTDTQYF; CDR3nt: TGTGCCAGCAGTTTATTTTACTCGGAGCGCACAGATACGCAGTATTTT
d_gene: NA; v_gene: TRBV27; abundance: NA; j_gene: TRBJ1-2; CDR3aa: CASSPQGSYYGYTF; CDR3nt: TGTGCCAGCAGTCCGCAGGGGTCTTACTATGGCTACACCTTC
d_gene: NA; v_gene: TRBV27; abundance: NA; j_gene: TRBJ1-2; CDR3aa: CASSTNTGSPNGYTF; CDR3nt: TGTGCCAGCAGTACGAATACAGGGTCTCCGAATGGCTACACCTTC
d_gene: NA; v_gene: TRBV28; abundance: NA; j_gene: TRBJ2-7; CDR3aa: CASSISRAVIYEQYF; CDR3nt: TGTGCCAGCAGCATCTCCAGGGCGGTAATCTACGAGCAGTACTTC
d_gene: TRBD1; v_gene: TRBV28; abundance: NA; j_gene: TRBJ2-3; CDR3aa: CASSGTAYTDTQYF; CDR3nt: TGTGCCAGCAGCGGGACAGCGTACACAGATACGCAGTATTTT